The clone carrying this T cell receptor (beta chain) was counted at least ten times. The source of the sample is a study of human T cells and chemical hapten exposure. Sample time point: patch test 1, 2 weeks after DPC sensitization. Indicated treatment: therapeutic diphenylcyclopropenone sensitization with weekly scalp DPC. TCRdb redid the calling of the RACE reads with MiXCR, one entry per CDR3 protein. The table lists around 340,000 distinct CDR3 sequences, around 7% of them singletons. The source is a woman between 18 and 30 years old with alopecia areata. Some clones in this sample may be carry-over from other donors' samples. Sequencing was performed on whole blood, taken in connection with sensitization to the hapten diphenylcyclopropenone (DPC).

This chain's CDR3 is CASSSSYRVVFGEKLFF. CDR3 DNA: TGTGCCAGCAGTAGCTCTTACAGGGTAGTTTTTGGAGAAAAACTGTTTTTT. The chain employs TRBV27 and TRBJ1-4, with D possibly TRBD1 on 6 matching bases. V lost 5 bases and J 8 bases, leaving 24 bases between the germline ends. Looked up from germline, CDR1 is MNHEY and CDR2 is SMNVEV (reference sequence). This CDR3 is built from 17 residues.